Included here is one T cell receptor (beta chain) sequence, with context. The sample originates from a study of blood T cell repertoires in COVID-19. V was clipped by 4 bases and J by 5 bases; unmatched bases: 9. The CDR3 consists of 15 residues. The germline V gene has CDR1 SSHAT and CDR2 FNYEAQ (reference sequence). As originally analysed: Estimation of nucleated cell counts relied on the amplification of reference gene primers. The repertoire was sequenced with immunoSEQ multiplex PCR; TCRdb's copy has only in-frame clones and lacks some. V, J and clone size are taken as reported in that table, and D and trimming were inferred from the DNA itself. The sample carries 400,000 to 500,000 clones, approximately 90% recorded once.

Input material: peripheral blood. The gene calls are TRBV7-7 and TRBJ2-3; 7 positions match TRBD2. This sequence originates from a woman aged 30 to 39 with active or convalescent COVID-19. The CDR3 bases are TGTGCCAGCAGCTCTGGAGCTCCGGGGGGAGATACGCAGTATTTT. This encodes CASSSGAPGGDTQYF.